Included here is one T cell receptor (beta chain) sequence, with context. This record belongs to a study of blood T cells in healthy people across ages. At the level of the study: Per two T cells, template switching captured roughly one barcoded beta molecule.

The V segment lost 6 bases and the J segment 6 bases; nucleotides outside the gene matches: 3. Germline-derived CDR1 and CDR2 are DFQATT and SNEGSKA (reference sequence). This CDR3 spans 12 amino acids. A second about 7 to 12 cycle PCR used barcoded and J-beta primers. Using its own MiXCR run on the 5' RACE reads, TCRdb lists one record per CDR3 protein. This table holds about 1.8 million distinct CDR3 sequences, around 48% found once. This sequence joins TRBV20-1 and TRBJ1-4; 8 positions match TRBD1. The sample comprised blood. The clonotype originates from a woman aged 40 to 50 in good health. The CDR3 spells CSARQGYEKLFF. The CDR3 DNA is TGCAGTGCCCGACAGGGGTATGAAAAACTGTTTTTT.